Sequencing of this T cell receptor (beta chain) was carried out in a study of control samples from healthy donors and cancer patients. Assay used: immunoSEQ multiplex PCR; TCRdb lists only in-frame clones, some missing. The table shows approximately 100,000 clones, with around 89% occurring only once. V was trimmed by 1 base and J by 3 bases, leaving 13 bases between them. This CDR3 has 16 residues. Germline-derived CDR1 and CDR2 are LGHNA and YNFKEQ. Sequenced input: blood. This chain joins TRBV4-2 and TRBJ2-1; D might be TRBD1 (5 bases). The TCR was taken from a man younger than 45 in good health. This CDR3 is CASSQAPQGSYNEQFF. In DNA form, the CDR3 reads TGTGCCAGCAGCCAAGCCCCCCAGGGCAGCTACAATGAGCAGTTCTTC.